The rows below give T cell receptor beta chains drawn from one sample of a study of T cell changes during pregnancy in multiple sclerosis. Produced via immunoSEQ multiplex PCR; TCRdb's table is partial and in-frame only. The sample holds some 60,000 clones, around 92% seen once. This specimen consisted of peripheral blood, obtained in the second trimester of pregnancy. These receptors came from a female donor in good health, enrolled as a control in a pregnancy study. Both conserved end residues are part of each CDR3. D genes are given only for firm matches. Clone size is given for some rows only: seen once, a few or many times, or a class if the clone is expanded.

clone_size: .; j_call: TRBJ2-1; d_call: TRBD1; v_call: TRBV5-4; cdr3_aa: CASSLDRDRDYNEQFF; cdr3_nt: TGTGCCAGCAGCTTGGACCGGGACAGGGATTACAATGAGCAGTTCTTC
clone_size: .; j_call: TRBJ2-7; d_call: .; v_call: TRBV18; cdr3_aa: CASSPETGYEQYF; cdr3_nt: TGTGCCAGCTCACCAGAAACAGGGTACGAGCAGTACTTC
clone_size: .; j_call: TRBJ2-1; d_call: .; v_call: TRBV6-6; cdr3_aa: CATKRQPNEQFF; cdr3_nt: TGTGCCACTAAAAGACAGCCCAATGAGCAGTTCTTC
clone_size: .; j_call: TRBJ2-3; d_call: .; v_call: TRBV21-1; cdr3_aa: CASSKASGRPRGSDTQYF; cdr3_nt: TGTGCCAGCAGCAAAGCCTCGGGCAGGCCACGGGGGTCAGATACGCAGTATTTT
clone_size: .; j_call: TRBJ1-2; d_call: .; v_call: TRBV5-4; cdr3_aa: CASSFDRHFDYTF; cdr3_nt: TGTGCCAGCAGCTTTGACAGACATTTTGACTACACCTTC
clone_size: .; j_call: TRBJ2-2; d_call: .; v_call: TRBV28; cdr3_aa: CASIGAGTNTGELFF; cdr3_nt: TGTGCCAGCATCGGCGCGGGTACGAACACCGGGGAGCTGTTTTTT
clone_size: .; j_call: TRBJ2-7; d_call: .; v_call: TRBV5-6; cdr3_aa: CASSQRQDPYEQYF; cdr3_nt: TGTGCCAGCAGCCAACGACAGGACCCCTACGAGCAGTACTTC
clone_size: .; j_call: TRBJ1-5; d_call: .; v_call: TRBV6-4; cdr3_aa: CASSANSNQPQHF; cdr3_nt: TGTGCCAGCAGTGCAAATAGCAATCAGCCCCAGCATTTT
clone_size: .; j_call: TRBJ2-2; d_call: TRBD1; v_call: TRBV27; cdr3_aa: CASSFARWTGDTGELFF; cdr3_nt: TGTGCCAGCAGTTTTGCCCGATGGACAGGGGACACCGGGGAGCTGTTTTTT
clone_size: once; j_call: TRBJ1-1; d_call: .; v_call: TRBV11-2; cdr3_aa: CASSTGFNTEAFF; cdr3_nt: TGTGCCAGCAGTACAGGGTTTAACACTGAAGCTTTCTTT
clone_size: once; j_call: TRBJ1-4; d_call: .; v_call: TRBV13; cdr3_aa: CASSLQGSDEKLFF; cdr3_nt: TGTGCCAGCAGCCTGCAGGGCTCCGATGAAAAACTGTTTTTT
clone_size: .; j_call: TRBJ1-6; d_call: TRBD1; v_call: TRBV9; cdr3_aa: CASSLRDRGMSPLHF; cdr3_nt: TGTGCCAGCAGCCTCCGGGACAGGGGTATGTCACCCCTCCACTTT
clone_size: .; j_call: TRBJ2-7; d_call: TRBD1; v_call: TRBV18; cdr3_aa: CASSPGTGSAYEQYF; cdr3_nt: TGTGCCAGCTCACCAGGGACAGGGTCCGCCTACGAGCAGTACTTC
clone_size: .; j_call: TRBJ2-7; d_call: TRBD2; v_call: TRBV7-6; cdr3_aa: CASSPRLGTSGGPYEQYF; cdr3_nt: TGTGCCAGCAGCCCGCGATTAGGGACTAGCGGGGGGCCTTACGAGCAGTACTTC
clone_size: few; j_call: TRBJ1-5; d_call: TRBD1; v_call: TRBV5-1; cdr3_aa: CASSLTGGNQPQHF; cdr3_nt: TGCGCCAGCAGCCTGACAGGGGGCAATCAGCCCCAGCATTTT
clone_size: .; j_call: TRBJ2-1; d_call: TRBD2; v_call: TRBV5-1; cdr3_aa: CASSSQGTSGLNEQFF; cdr3_nt: TGCGCCAGCAGTTCGCAAGGGACTAGCGGACTAAATGAGCAGTTCTTC
clone_size: .; j_call: TRBJ2-7; d_call: .; v_call: TRBV29-1; cdr3_aa: CSVPTGIGEQYF; cdr3_nt: TGCAGCGTTCCCACAGGGATAGGCGAGCAGTACTTC
clone_size: .; j_call: TRBJ2-1; d_call: .; v_call: TRBV7-6; cdr3_aa: CASSSGGGRSSEQFF; cdr3_nt: TGTGCCAGCAGCTCCGGGGGCGGGAGAAGTAGTGAGCAGTTCTTC
clone_size: .; j_call: TRBJ2-1; d_call: .; v_call: TRBV7-9; cdr3_aa: CASSFNNEQFF; cdr3_nt: TGTGCCAGCAGCTTTAACAATGAGCAGTTCTTC
clone_size: .; j_call: TRBJ2-2; d_call: .; v_call: TRBV6-1; cdr3_aa: CAGFRANTGELFF; cdr3_nt: TGTGCCGGATTTCGGGCGAACACCGGGGAGCTGTTTTTT
clone_size: .; j_call: TRBJ2-7; d_call: TRBD1; v_call: TRBV7-3; cdr3_aa: CASSLGTGKGYEQYF; cdr3_nt: TGTGCCAGCAGCCTCGGGACAGGGAAGGGATACGAGCAGTACTTC
clone_size: .; j_call: TRBJ2-1; d_call: TRBD2; v_call: TRBV27; cdr3_aa: CASSLTSGSHNEQFF; cdr3_nt: TGTGCCAGCAGTTTGACTAGCGGGAGTCATAATGAGCAGTTCTTC
clone_size: .; j_call: TRBJ2-7; d_call: .; v_call: TRBV27; cdr3_aa: CASSYSQATAAYEQYF; cdr3_nt: TGTGCCAGCAGCTATTCACAGGCAACCGCGGCCTACGAGCAGTACTTC
clone_size: .; j_call: TRBJ2-4; d_call: .; v_call: TRBV28; cdr3_aa: CASSQGGWLLAKNIQYF; cdr3_nt: TGTGCCAGCAGTCAAGGAGGGTGGCTACTAGCCAAAAACATTCAGTACTTC
clone_size: .; j_call: TRBJ1-2; d_call: .; v_call: TRBV11-2; cdr3_aa: CASSLFDRGGYTF; cdr3_nt: TGTGCCAGCAGCTTGTTTGATAGGGGCGGCTACACCTTC
clone_size: .; j_call: TRBJ1-2; d_call: TRBD1; v_call: TRBV19; cdr3_aa: CASSIIQGGHNYGYTF; cdr3_nt: TGTGCCAGTAGTATTATCCAAGGGGGCCATAACTATGGCTACACCTTC
clone_size: .; j_call: TRBJ2-7; d_call: .; v_call: TRBV27; cdr3_aa: CASSLSGDGPYEQYF; cdr3_nt: TGTGCCAGCAGTTTAAGCGGCGACGGTCCCTACGAGCAGTACTTC
clone_size: few; j_call: TRBJ2-2; d_call: .; v_call: TRBV2; cdr3_aa: CASSGLANTGELFF; cdr3_nt: TGTGCCAGCAGTGGCCTAGCTAACACCGGGGAGCTGTTTTTT
clone_size: .; j_call: TRBJ2-3; d_call: TRBD2; v_call: TRBV18; cdr3_aa: CASSPLAGPITDTQYF; cdr3_nt: TGTGCCAGCTCACCTCTAGCGGGGCCCATCACAGATACGCAGTATTTT
clone_size: once; j_call: TRBJ2-7; d_call: TRBD2; v_call: TRBV18; cdr3_aa: CASSPGTRNYEQYF; cdr3_nt: TGTGCCAGCTCACCAGGGACTAGAAACTACGAGCAGTACTTC
clone_size: .; j_call: TRBJ2-5; d_call: .; v_call: TRBV9; cdr3_aa: CASSVVANPQETQYF; cdr3_nt: TGTGCCAGCAGCGTAGTGGCAAACCCCCAAGAGACCCAGTACTTC